These 25 T cell receptor beta chains came from one sample sequenced in a study of blood T cell repertoires in COVID-19. Repertoires were generated with immunoSEQ multiplex PCR, while TCRdb's copy carries only in-frame clones and drops some. The repertoire holds about 260,000 clones, with approximately 86% as singletons. The sample comprised peripheral blood. The receptors come from a man in his forties or fifties with active or convalescent COVID-19.

The rearrangement joins TRBV7-8 to TRBJ1-3; 7 nucleotides align to TRBD1. This CDR3 is built from 17 residues. Germline assignment: CDR1 SGHVS and CDR2 FQNEAQ. The V gene end was trimmed by 1 base and the J gene end by 0 bases; junction bases not matched to a gene: 6. The CDR3 spells CASSLVGTASSGNTIYF. For the CDR3, the DNA is TGTGCCAGCAGCTTAGTAGGGACAGCCAGCTCTGGAAACACCATATATTTT.

The J gene is TRBJ1-3, the V gene TRBV24-1; D not certain. This CDR3 spans 15 amino acids. Germline CDR1 and CDR2: KGHDR and SFDVKD. V shed 5 bases and J shed 0 bases, with 10 bases lying between them. CDR3 sequence (DNA): TGTGCCACCAGTGGAAACGAGTTCTCTGGAAACACCATATATTTT. This translates into CATSGNEFSGNTIYF.

The chain recombines TRBV6-5 with TRBJ1-6; D gene uncertain. V was trimmed by 11 bases and J by 6 bases, leaving 17 bases between them. CDR1 and CDR2 from the germline V gene are MNHEY and SVGAGI. The CDR3 runs 14 residues. DNA for the CDR3: TGTGCCTGCTCCCCCCAGGCCTTTAATTCACCCCTCCACTTT. Its translation is CACSPQAFNSPLHF.

The chain uses TRBV7-7 and TRBJ2-2; perhaps TRBD1 as D (5 bases). CDR1 and CDR2 (germline): SSHAT, FNYEAQ (reference sequence). Deletions cut 8 bases from V and 3 bases from J, with 13 bases between. This CDR3 spans 14 amino acids. The CDR3 bases are TGTGCCAGCGGTGAAGGGGTGGACACCGGGGAGCTGTTTTTT. The encoded protein is CASGEGVDTGELFF.

V and J are TRBV9 and TRBJ2-7, with no clear D. V lost 3 bases to trimming and J lost 0 bases, with 10 bases between them. The CDR3 runs to 14 residues. Germline CDR1 and CDR2: SGDLS and YYNGEE. CDR3 protein: CASSAEASSYEQYF. The CDR3 nucleotides are TGTGCCAGCAGCGCCGAGGCAAGCTCCTACGAGCAGTACTTC.

V gene TRBV5-4 combines with J gene TRBJ2-7; weak D call: TRBD1 (6 bases). Deletions cut 4 bases from V and 3 bases from J, with 14 bases between. The CDR3 spans 14 residues. CDR1 is SGHNT and CDR2 is YYREEE in the germline V gene (reference sequence). The CDR3 nucleotides are TGTGCCAGCAGCCCGGCCGGGACATTCTACGAGCAGTACTTC. Translation gives CASSPAGTFYEQYF.

This clone appeared once. The rearrangement joins TRBV18 to TRBJ1-1, with D tentatively TRBD1 (5 bases). Germline CDR1 reads KGHSH; CDR2 reads LQKENI. Trimming removed 2 bases at V and 1 base at J, with 5 bases between. The length of the CDR3 is 13 residues. The CDR3 DNA reads TGTGCCAGCTCACCAACAGGGAACACTGAAGCTTTCTTT. Translated, it gives CASSPTGNTEAFF.

The chain joins TRBV6-5 to TRBJ1-2; weak D call: TRBD1 (5 bases). The CDR3 contains 11 residues. V was shortened by 11 bases and J by 8 bases, with 15 bases between the two germline ends. Looked up from germline, CDR1 is MNHEY and CDR2 is SVGAGI. DNA of the CDR3: TGTGCCGCGAGTCAGGGAGGAGGCTACACCTTC. It specifies CAASQGGGYTF.

The chain is built from TRBV11-1 and TRBJ2-1, with 10 bases lining up with TRBD2. Germline CDR1 and CDR2: SGHAT and FQDESV (reference sequence). J gave up 5 bases and V 8 bases, and 9 bases lay outside the gene matches. The CDR3 is made up of 15 amino acids. The CDR3 sequence: CASALQAGGHNEQFF. The DNA for the CDR3 is TGTGCCAGCGCCCTCCAAGCGGGAGGGCACAATGAGCAGTTCTTC.

The sample holds a few counts of this clone. The J gene is TRBJ1-6, the V gene TRBV28; D not certain. This CDR3 is built from 14 residues. Germline V CDR1 and CDR2: MDHEN, SYDVKM. The V end lost 3 bases, the J end lost 7 bases, and 10 bases lay between the germline ends. This chain's CDR3 is CASSFGIGNSPLHF. DNA for the CDR3: TGTGCCAGCAGTTTCGGGATTGGGAATTCACCCCTCCACTTT.

The chain uses TRBV12-3 or TRBV12-4 and TRBJ2-7; D remains ambiguous. The CDR3 runs to 13 residues. Between the trimmed V and J ends, which lost 5 bases and 1 base, there was a span of 9 bases. Here the CDR3 DNA reads TGTGCCAGCAGTATACTGAGATCCTACGAGCAGTACTTC. This translates into CASSILRSYEQYF.

This chain uses TRBV24-1 with TRBJ1-2; maybe TRBD1 (6 bases). Germline values: CDR1 KGHDR, CDR2 SFDVKD. The V and J ends lost 11 bases and 6 bases respectively, with 12 bases between them. This CDR3 region has 11 residues. CDR3 amino acids: CAIRDTHGYTF. CDR3 DNA sequence: TGTGCCATCCGGGACACACATGGCTACACCTTC.

The chain combines TRBV2 with TRBJ1-6, with D maybe TRBD1 (5 bases). V was cut by 0 bases and J by 7 bases, with 13 bases left in between. CDR1 and CDR2 (germline): SNHLY, FYNNEI. The CDR3 extends over 16 amino acids. CDR3 nucleotides: TGTGCCAGCAGTGAAGCCTCGCAGGGAACCAATTCACCCCTCCACTTT. Protein sequence: CASSEASQGTNSPLHF.

This chain joins TRBV24-1 and TRBJ1-4, with 9 nucleotides matching TRBD1. The germline gives CDR1 KGHDR, CDR2 SFDVKD. V lost 2 bases, J lost 5 bases, and 2 bases stayed unmatched. The CDR3 totals 15 residues. The CDR3 loop is CATSDSGTGNEKLFF. For the CDR3, the DNA is TGTGCCACCAGTGATTCCGGGACAGGGAATGAAAAACTGTTTTTT.

V gene TRBV19 combines with J gene TRBJ2-2, with a tentative D call TRBD2 (6 bases). The CDR3 is 15 amino acids. Trimming cost V 5 bases and J 3 bases, with 13 bases left between them. CDR1 is LNHDA and CDR2 is SQIVND in the germline V gene (reference sequence). The CDR3 loop reads CASSPRGIYTGELFF. CDR3 nucleotide sequence: TGTGCCAGTAGTCCCCGCGGGATCTACACCGGGGAGCTGTTTTTT.

V gene TRBV9 combines with J gene TRBJ2-1; tentative D call: TRBD1 (6 bases). V was pared by 4 bases and J by 0 bases, with 14 bases between. Germline CDR1 SGDLS, CDR2 YYNGEE. The CDR3 extends over 16 amino acids. CDR3 region: CASSSPRGSSYNEQFF. DNA of the CDR3: TGTGCCAGCAGCTCCCCGAGGGGGAGCTCCTACAATGAGCAGTTCTTC.

This clone occurred many times. The J gene is TRBJ2-7, the V gene TRBV5-1, with 10 positions matching TRBD1. Germline lookup yields CDR1 SGHRS and CDR2 YFSETQ. This CDR3 comprises 14 residues. V shed 4 bases, J shed 3 bases, and the junction held 4 bases outside the gene matches. CDR3 sequence: CASSRDRGGYEQYF. The CDR3 nucleotides read TGCGCCAGCAGCCGGGACAGGGGTGGCTACGAGCAGTACTTC.

The rearrangement links TRBV5-1 to TRBJ2-6, with D maybe TRBD1 (5 bases). Trimming removed 4 bases from V and 0 bases from J, with 20 bases in between. Germline loops: CDR1 SGHRS, CDR2 YFSETQ. CDR3 length: 19 residues. The chain's CDR3 is CASSAWSLQGGSGANVLTF. CDR3 sequence (DNA): TGCGCCAGCAGCGCCTGGTCTCTGCAGGGTGGCTCTGGGGCCAACGTCCTGACTTTC. Full variable domain (remainder filled in from reference TRBV5-1 and TRBJ2-6): KAGVTQTPRYLIKTRGQQVTLSCSPISGHRSVSWYQQTPGQGLQFLFEYFSETQRNKGNFPGRFSGRQFSNSRSEMNVSTLELGDSALYLCASSAWSLQGGSGANVLTFGAGSRLTVL.

This chain uses TRBV5-1 with TRBJ1-4; D is perhaps TRBD1 (6 bases). The V end lost 3 bases, the J end lost 4 bases, and 19 bases lay between the germline ends. CDR1 and CDR2 (germline): SGHRS, YFSETQ. The CDR3 contains 17 residues. The DNA for the CDR3 is TGCGCCAGCAGCTGGGGCAGGGGCATGGATATTAATGAAAAACTGTTTTTT. Translating gives CASSWGRGMDINEKLFF.

The rearrangement uses TRBV9 and TRBJ2-3; D is unclear. CDR3 length: 17 residues. Per germline, CDR1 SGDLS and CDR2 YYNGEE. V was trimmed by 0 bases and J by 5 bases, leaving 19 bases between them. The CDR3 spells CASSVALAGSPGDTQYF. The DNA of the CDR3 is TGTGCCAGCAGCGTAGCCCTTGCCGGGTCCCCGGGAGATACGCAGTATTTT.

J is TRBJ2-1 and V is TRBV28, with 9 bases matching TRBD2. V dropped 2 bases and J dropped 0; count of bases not matched to a gene: 5. The CDR3 extends over 17 amino acids. Germline CDR1 reads MDHEN; CDR2 reads SYDVKM. The CDR3 sequence is CASSLPPRGGSYNEQFF. As DNA, the CDR3 is TGTGCCAGCAGTTTACCCCCGCGGGGGGGCTCCTACAATGAGCAGTTCTTC. The whole variable domain, filled in from reference TRBV28 and TRBJ2-1, reads DVKVTQSSRYLVKRTGEKVFLECVQDMDHENMFWYRQDPGLGLRLIYFSYDVKMKEKGDIPEGYSVSREKKERFSLILESASTNQTSMYLCASSLPPRGGSYNEQFFGPGTRLTVL.

This chain joins TRBV7-6 and TRBJ1-4; no definite D call. In germline, CDR1 is SGHVS, CDR2 FNYEAQ. Trimming shortened V by 5 bases and J by 10 bases, and 8 bases separated the two germline ends. This CDR3 region has 11 residues. CDR3 DNA: TGTGCCAGCAGCGTCACCGGAAAACTGTTTTTT. This sequence encodes CASSVTGKLFF.

This clone was seen only a few times. The V and J genes are TRBV29-1 and TRBJ2-5; 7 nucleotides line up with TRBD2. The germline V gene has CDR1 SQVTM and CDR2 ANQGSEA. V gave up 7 bases and J gave up 3 bases; unmatched junction bases: 5. This CDR3 is 12 amino acids long. CDR3 DNA: TGCAGCGCCCACGCGGGAGAAGAGACCCAGTACTTC. It is translated as CSAHAGEETQYF.

The rearrangement uses TRBV3-1 (or the pseudogene TRBV3-2) and TRBJ2-5; 13 nucleotides align to TRBD2. Losses at the gene ends were 1 base for V and 5 bases for J; bases not matched to a gene: 7. This CDR3 is built from 17 residues. The germline CDR1 and CDR2 sequences are LGHDT and YNNKEL (reference sequence). The CDR3 protein is CASSQGTSGRSSETQYF. The CDR3 DNA reads as TGTGCCAGCAGCCAAGGGACTAGCGGGAGATCAAGTGAGACCCAGTACTTC.

The chain couples TRBV30 to TRBJ2-5; 9 nucleotides match TRBD2. V lost 1 base, J lost 5 bases, and 8 bases stayed unmatched. This CDR3 region has 15 residues. Per germline, CDR1 GTSNPN and CDR2 SVGIG (reference sequence). This CDR3 reads CAWSESGGRGETQYF. The CDR3 coding sequence is TGTGCCTGGAGTGAGAGCGGGGGGCGGGGGGAGACCCAGTACTTC.